Ten or more counts support the clone carrying this TCR beta chain. Approximately 510 ng RNA was reverse transcribed with alpha and beta constant-region primers. Each of the alpha and beta chains got its own library through chain-specific third strand synthesis with indices. From the 5' RACE reads, TCRdb called clonotypes with MiXCR, one entry per CDR3 protein. The data show 20,000 to 30,000 distinct CDR3 sequences, 8.5% to 9% seen once. Whole blood was used without fractionation, so all unsorted peripheral T cells were included. This sample stems from a study of HIV-infected patients and healthy controls. The CDR3 has 14 residues. Per the germline V gene, CDR1 is MDHEN and CDR2 is SYDVKM. Trimming at V came to 5 bases and at J to 3 bases, leaving 5 bases not matched to a gene.

The chain recombines TRBV28 with TRBJ2-7, with 9 bases that match TRBD1. This clonotype originated in an adult in good health. The sequenced sample was blood. Here the CDR3 reads CASSQDRGFYEQYF. The DNA for the CDR3 is TGTGCCAGCAGTCAGGACAGGGGATTCTACGAGCAGTACTTC.